The clone carrying this T cell receptor (beta chain) was detected only a few times. Its antigen remains unidentified. A mixed TRB-A/B primer pool amplified rearranged TRB by multiplex touch-down PCR. Each CDR3 protein is one row after TCRdb ran MiXCR on the multiplex PCR reads. The sample has just over 9,000 distinct CDR3 sequences, around 22% seen once; the top ten hold roughly 13%. TCR beta rearrangements were amplified from peripheral blood genomic DNA. Germline V gene sequence: CDR1 LNHNV, CDR2 YYDKDF (reference sequence). The trim removed 3 bases at V and 3 bases at J, leaving 4 bases unmatched. The CDR3 length is 15 residues. This sample stems from a study of T cell repertoires in aging, cancer and after chemotherapy. Study as a whole: Donor ages fell into six groups from 30 or younger up to 70 or older.

General study results and limits: No conclusions about immunological memory after chemotherapy can be drawn from the repertoire data. Median generation probability rose over the chemotherapy interval in each cancer cohort, suggesting rebound thymic output.

Sequenced sample: blood. The J gene is TRBJ2-3, the V gene TRBV15; 9 bases fit TRBD2. This clonotype was obtained from a human donor with a blood cancer. The donor label of this sample is uncertain. In DNA form, the CDR3 reads TGTGCCACCAGCAGTAGCGGGAGCTGGACAGATACGCAGTATTTT. Translation: CATSSSGSWTDTQYF.